The rows below give T cell receptor beta chains drawn from one sample of a study of somatic mutations in cytotoxic T cells in rheumatoid arthritis. Profiling relied on immunoSEQ multiplex PCR, and the TCRdb table lists in-frame clones only, not all of them. The table records about 10,000 clones, around four fifths of them present only once. The sequenced material came from CD8+ T cells sorted from blood. These receptors all come from an adult with rheumatoid arthritis. CDR3s include the opening cysteine and the closing phenylalanine or tryptophan. A D gene is named only where the DNA matches it firmly. Clone size is not always given. Where it is, it says once, few, many or a class for expanded clones.

length,J,V,D,size,CDR3,DNA
16,TRBJ2-1,TRBV11-2,TRBD2,.,CASSLALAGAGNEQFF,TGTGCCAGCAGCTTAGCCTTAGCGGGAGCTGGGAATGAGCAGTTCTTC
14,TRBJ2-7,TRBV11-3,.,.,CASSPRTGLDEQYF,TGTGCCAGCAGTCCTAGGACGGGTCTTGACGAGCAGTACTTC
15,TRBJ2-7,TRBV4-2,TRBD2,few,CASSQLGLAGDEQYF,TGTGCCAGCAGCCAATTAGGACTAGCGGGGGACGAGCAGTACTTC
13,TRBJ2-2,TRBV12-5,.,.,CASGLSGAGELFF,TGTGCTAGTGGTTTATCAGGAGCCGGGGAGCTGTTTTTT
14,TRBJ1-6,TRBV12-5,TRBD1,.,CASGQQGLGSPLHF,TGTGCTAGTGGTCAACAGGGGTTAGGATCACCCCTCCACTTT
15,TRBJ2-2,TRBV9,TRBD1,.,CASSAGQVNTGELFF,TGTGCCAGCAGCGCGGGACAGGTAAACACCGGGGAGCTGTTTTTT
13,TRBJ2-1,TRBV11-2,.,.,CASSFFFGNEQFF,TGTGCCAGCAGCTTTTTCTTCGGCAATGAGCAGTTCTTC
12,TRBJ2-4,TRBV5-4,.,.,CASIDQENIQYF,TGTGCCAGCATCGACCAGGAAAACATTCAGTACTTC
14,TRBJ1-5,TRBV4-1,.,.,CASSQLQGNQPQHF,TGCGCCAGCAGCCAACTACAGGGCAATCAGCCCCAGCATTTT
15,TRBJ1-3,TRBV27,.,.,CASSFIGGAGNTIYF,TGTGCCAGCAGCTTCATAGGGGGGGCAGGAAACACCATATATTTT
13,TRBJ1-1,TRBV11-2,.,.,CASSQGWNTEAFF,TGTGCCAGCAGCCAAGGTTGGAACACTGAAGCTTTCTTT
14,TRBJ2-3,TRBV7-9,.,.,CASSLEAGPDTQYF,TGTGCCAGCAGCTTAGAGGCAGGACCCGATACGCAGTATTTT
14,TRBJ2-1,TRBV29-1,TRBD1,.,CSVETGEGFNEQFF,TGCAGCGTCGAGACAGGGGAAGGGTTTAATGAGCAGTTCTTC
14,TRBJ2-5,TRBV28,TRBD2,.,CASSQLAGEETQYF,TGTGCCAGCAGCCAATTAGCGGGAGAAGAGACCCAGTACTTC
15,TRBJ2-7,TRBV6-5,.,.,CASSPVAGALNEQYF,TGTGCCAGCAGCCCCGTGGCAGGCGCATTAAACGAGCAGTACTTC